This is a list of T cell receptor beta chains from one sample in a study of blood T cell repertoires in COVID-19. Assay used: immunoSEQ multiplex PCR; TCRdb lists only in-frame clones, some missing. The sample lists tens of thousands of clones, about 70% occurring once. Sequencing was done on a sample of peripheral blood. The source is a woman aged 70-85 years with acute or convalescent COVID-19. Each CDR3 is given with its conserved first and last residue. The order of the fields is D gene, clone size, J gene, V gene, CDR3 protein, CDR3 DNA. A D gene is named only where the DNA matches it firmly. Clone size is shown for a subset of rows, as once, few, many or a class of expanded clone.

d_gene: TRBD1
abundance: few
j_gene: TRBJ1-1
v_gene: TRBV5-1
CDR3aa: CASSPATGWTEAFF
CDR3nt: TGCGCCAGCAGCCCCGCGACAGGGTGGACTGAAGCTTTCTTT

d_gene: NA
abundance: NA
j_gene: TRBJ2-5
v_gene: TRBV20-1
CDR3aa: CSARSGETQYF
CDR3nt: TGCAGTGCCAGAAGTGGCGAGACCCAGTACTTC

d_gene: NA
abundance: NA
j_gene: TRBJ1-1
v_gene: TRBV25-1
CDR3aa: CASRDSQIVNEAFF
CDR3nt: TGTGCCAGCAGGGACAGCCAGATAGTCAATGAAGCTTTCTTT

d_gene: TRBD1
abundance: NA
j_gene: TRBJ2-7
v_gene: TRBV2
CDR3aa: CASRNRGPYEQYF
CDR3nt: TGTGCCAGCCGAAACAGGGGCCCCTACGAGCAGTACTTC

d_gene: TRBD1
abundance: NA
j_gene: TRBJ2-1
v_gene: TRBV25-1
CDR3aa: CASSERGQRNREQFF
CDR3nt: TGTGCCAGCAGTGAACGGGGACAGCGCAATCGGGAGCAGTTCTTC

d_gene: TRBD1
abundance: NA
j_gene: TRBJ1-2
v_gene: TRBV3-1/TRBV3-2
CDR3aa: CASSPGTGVYGYTF
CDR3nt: TGTGCCAGCAGCCCTGGGACAGGGGTTTACGGCTACACCTTC

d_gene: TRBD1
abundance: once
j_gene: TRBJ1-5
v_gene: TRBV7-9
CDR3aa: CASSPGQSSNQPQHF
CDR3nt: TGTGCCAGCAGCCCGGGACAGAGCAGCAATCAGCCCCAGCATTTT

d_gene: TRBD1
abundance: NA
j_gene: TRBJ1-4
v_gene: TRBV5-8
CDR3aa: CASSTLGGGTHEKLFF
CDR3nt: TGTGCCAGCAGCACCCTCGGAGGGGGCACCCATGAAAAACTGTTTTTT

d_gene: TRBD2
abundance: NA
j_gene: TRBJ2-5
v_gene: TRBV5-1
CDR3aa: CASSLVGLAGGPKTQYF
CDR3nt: TGCGCCAGCAGCTTGGTGGGACTAGCGGGAGGGCCCAAGACCCAGTACTTC

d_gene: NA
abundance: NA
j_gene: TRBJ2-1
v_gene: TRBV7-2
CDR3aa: CASSPRAGRNEQFF
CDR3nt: TGTGCCAGCAGCCCCCGGGCAGGGCGGAATGAGCAGTTCTTC

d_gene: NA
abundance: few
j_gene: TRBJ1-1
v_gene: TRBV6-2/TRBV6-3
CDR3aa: CASSYSIPVPLRTEAFF
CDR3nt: TGTGCCAGCAGTTACTCTATACCGGTTCCATTGCGGACTGAAGCTTTCTTT

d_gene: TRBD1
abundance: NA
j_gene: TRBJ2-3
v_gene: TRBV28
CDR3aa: CASSLWTGFTDTQYF
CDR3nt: TGTGCCAGCAGTCTATGGACAGGGTTTACGGATACGCAGTATTTT

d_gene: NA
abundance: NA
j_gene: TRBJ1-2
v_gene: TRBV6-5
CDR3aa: CASSSLSGRSYGYTF
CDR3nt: TGTGCCAGCAGTTCCCTCAGCGGACGGTCCTATGGCTACACCTTC

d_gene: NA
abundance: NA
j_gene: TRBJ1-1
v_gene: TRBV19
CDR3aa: CASFKQGFTEAFF
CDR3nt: TGTGCCAGTTTTAAACAGGGATTCACTGAAGCTTTCTTT

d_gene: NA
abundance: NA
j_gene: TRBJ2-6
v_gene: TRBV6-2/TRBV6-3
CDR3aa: CASSRDGSSGANVLTF
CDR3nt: TGTGCCAGCAGTCGGGACGGGAGCTCTGGGGCCAACGTCCTGACTTTC

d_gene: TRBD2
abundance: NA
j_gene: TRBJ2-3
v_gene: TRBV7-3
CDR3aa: CASSQGLAGADTQYF
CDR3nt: TGTGCCAGCAGCCAAGGACTAGCGGGAGCTGATACGCAGTATTTT

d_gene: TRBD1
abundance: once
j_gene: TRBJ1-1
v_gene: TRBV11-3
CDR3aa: CASSPQGYGTEAFF
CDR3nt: TGTGCCAGCAGCCCACAGGGGTATGGGACTGAAGCTTTCTTT

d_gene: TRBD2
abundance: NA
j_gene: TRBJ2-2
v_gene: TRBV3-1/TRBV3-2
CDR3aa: CASSQGGGSGELFF
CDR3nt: TGTGCCAGCAGCCAAGGCGGGGGTTCCGGGGAGCTGTTTTTT

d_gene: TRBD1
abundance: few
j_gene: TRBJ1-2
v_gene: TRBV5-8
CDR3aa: CASSFGGTGFGYGYTF
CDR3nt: TGTGCCAGCAGCTTTGGAGGGACAGGGTTCGGCTATGGCTACACCTTC

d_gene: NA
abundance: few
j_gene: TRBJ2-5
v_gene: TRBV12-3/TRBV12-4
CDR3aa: CASRGVSETQYF
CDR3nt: TGTGCCAGCAGAGGAGTTTCAGAGACCCAGTACTTC

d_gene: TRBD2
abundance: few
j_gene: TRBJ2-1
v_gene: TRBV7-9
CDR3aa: CASSSLGLAESYNEQFF
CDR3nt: TGTGCCAGCAGCTCCTTGGGACTAGCGGAGTCCTACAATGAGCAGTTCTTC

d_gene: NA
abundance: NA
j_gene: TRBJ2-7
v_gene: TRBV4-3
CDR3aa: CASSQRGNGAYEQYF
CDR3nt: TGCGCCAGCAGCCAAAGAGGGAATGGAGCCTACGAGCAGTACTTC

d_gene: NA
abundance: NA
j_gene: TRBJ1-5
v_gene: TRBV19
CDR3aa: CASTRGDNQPQHF
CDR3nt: TGTGCCAGTACCCGGGGAGACAATCAGCCCCAGCATTTT

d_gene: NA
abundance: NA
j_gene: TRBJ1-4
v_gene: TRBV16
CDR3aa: CASSHFRAETNEKLFF
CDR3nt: TGTGCCAGCAGCCACTTCAGGGCCGAAACTAATGAAAAACTGTTTTTT

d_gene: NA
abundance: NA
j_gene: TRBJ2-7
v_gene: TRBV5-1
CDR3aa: CASTPGDWAYEQYF
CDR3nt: TGCGCCAGCACCCCCGGGGATTGGGCCTACGAGCAGTACTTC

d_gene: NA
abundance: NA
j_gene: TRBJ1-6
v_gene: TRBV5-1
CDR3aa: CASSLTGSLFNSPLHF
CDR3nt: TGCGCCAGCAGCTTGACAGGATCATTATTTAATTCACCCCTCCACTTT

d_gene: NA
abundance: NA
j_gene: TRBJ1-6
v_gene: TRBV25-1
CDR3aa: CASSAFGGGSPLHF
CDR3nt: TGTGCCAGCAGTGCCTTTGGGGGGGGTTCACCCCTCCACTTT

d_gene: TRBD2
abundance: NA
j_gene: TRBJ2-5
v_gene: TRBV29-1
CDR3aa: CSAWGSLAEETQYF
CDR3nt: TGCAGCGCCTGGGGGTCTCTAGCGGAAGAGACCCAGTACTTC

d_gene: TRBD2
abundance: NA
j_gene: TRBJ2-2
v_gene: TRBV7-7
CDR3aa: CASSLGLAGAPGGGELFF
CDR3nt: TGTGCCAGCAGCTTGGGGCTAGCGGGGGCCCCCGGAGGGGGGGAGCTGTTTTTT

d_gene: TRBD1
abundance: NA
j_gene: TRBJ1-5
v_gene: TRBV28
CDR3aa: CASTRTGWHQPQHF
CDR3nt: TGTGCCAGCACCAGGACAGGGTGGCATCAGCCCCAGCATTTT

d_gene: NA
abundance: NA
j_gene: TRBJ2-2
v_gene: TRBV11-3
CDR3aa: CASSSGLMDTGELFF
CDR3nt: TGTGCCAGCAGCTCGGGACTGATGGACACCGGGGAGCTGTTTTTT

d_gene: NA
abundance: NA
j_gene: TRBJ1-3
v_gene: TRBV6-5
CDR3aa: CASSSQTTSGGNTIYF
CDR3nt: TGTGCCAGCAGTTCCCAGACTACCTCGGGTGGAAACACCATATATTTT

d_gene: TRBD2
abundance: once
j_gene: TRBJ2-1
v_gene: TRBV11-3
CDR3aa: CASSRTSGTYNEQFF
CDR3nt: TGTGCCAGCAGCAGGACTAGCGGGACTTACAATGAGCAGTTCTTC

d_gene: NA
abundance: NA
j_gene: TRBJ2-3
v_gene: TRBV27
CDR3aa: CATQRGYTDTQYF
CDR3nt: TGTGCCACGCAACGGGGTTACACAGATACGCAGTATTTT

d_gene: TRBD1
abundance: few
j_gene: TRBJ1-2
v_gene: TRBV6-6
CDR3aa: CASLPRDRTSYGYTF
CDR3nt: TGTGCCAGCCTTCCCCGGGACAGGACTTCCTATGGCTACACCTTC

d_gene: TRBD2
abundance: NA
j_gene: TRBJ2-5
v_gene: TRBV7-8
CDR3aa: CASSLQAGGPGETQYF
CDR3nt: TGTGCCAGCAGCTTACAAGCGGGAGGGCCAGGGGAGACCCAGTACTTC

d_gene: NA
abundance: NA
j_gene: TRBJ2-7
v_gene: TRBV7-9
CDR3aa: CASSLVDYSYEQYF
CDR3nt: TGTGCCAGCAGCTTAGTGGACTACTCCTACGAGCAGTACTTC

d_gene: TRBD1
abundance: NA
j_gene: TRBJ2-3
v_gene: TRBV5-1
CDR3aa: CASSLGGWDRYTDTQYF
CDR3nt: TGCGCCAGCAGCTTGGGGGGTTGGGACAGGTACACAGATACGCAGTATTTT

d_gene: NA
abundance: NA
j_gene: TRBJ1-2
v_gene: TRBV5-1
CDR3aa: CASSLGPGNYGYTF
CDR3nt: TGCGCCAGCAGCTTGGGTCCAGGAAACTATGGCTACACCTTC

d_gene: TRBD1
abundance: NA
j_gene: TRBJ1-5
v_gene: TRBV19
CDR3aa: CASSRKQGDQPQHF
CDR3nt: TGTGCCAGTAGTAGAAAACAGGGGGATCAGCCCCAGCATTTT

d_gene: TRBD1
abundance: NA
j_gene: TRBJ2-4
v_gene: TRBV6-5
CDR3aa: CASKTGETIQYF
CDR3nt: TGTGCCAGCAAGACAGGGGAGACCATTCAGTACTTC

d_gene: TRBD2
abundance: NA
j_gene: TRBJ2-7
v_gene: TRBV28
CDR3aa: CASSEPGLAGYEQYF
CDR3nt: TGTGCCAGCAGTGAACCAGGACTAGCGGGCTACGAGCAGTACTTC